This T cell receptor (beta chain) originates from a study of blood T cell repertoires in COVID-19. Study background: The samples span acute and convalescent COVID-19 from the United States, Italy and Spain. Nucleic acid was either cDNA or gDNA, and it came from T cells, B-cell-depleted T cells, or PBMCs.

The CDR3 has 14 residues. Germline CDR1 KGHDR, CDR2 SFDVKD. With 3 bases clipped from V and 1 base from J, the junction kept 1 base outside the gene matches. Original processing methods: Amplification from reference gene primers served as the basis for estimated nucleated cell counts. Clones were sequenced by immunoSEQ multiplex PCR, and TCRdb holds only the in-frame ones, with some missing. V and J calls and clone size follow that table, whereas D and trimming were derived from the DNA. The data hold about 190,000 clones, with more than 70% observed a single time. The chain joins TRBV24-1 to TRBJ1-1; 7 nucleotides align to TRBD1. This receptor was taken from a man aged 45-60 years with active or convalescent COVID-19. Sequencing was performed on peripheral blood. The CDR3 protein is CATSDNRGNTEAFF. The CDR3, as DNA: TGTGCCACCAGTGATAACAGGGGGAACACTGAAGCTTTCTTT.